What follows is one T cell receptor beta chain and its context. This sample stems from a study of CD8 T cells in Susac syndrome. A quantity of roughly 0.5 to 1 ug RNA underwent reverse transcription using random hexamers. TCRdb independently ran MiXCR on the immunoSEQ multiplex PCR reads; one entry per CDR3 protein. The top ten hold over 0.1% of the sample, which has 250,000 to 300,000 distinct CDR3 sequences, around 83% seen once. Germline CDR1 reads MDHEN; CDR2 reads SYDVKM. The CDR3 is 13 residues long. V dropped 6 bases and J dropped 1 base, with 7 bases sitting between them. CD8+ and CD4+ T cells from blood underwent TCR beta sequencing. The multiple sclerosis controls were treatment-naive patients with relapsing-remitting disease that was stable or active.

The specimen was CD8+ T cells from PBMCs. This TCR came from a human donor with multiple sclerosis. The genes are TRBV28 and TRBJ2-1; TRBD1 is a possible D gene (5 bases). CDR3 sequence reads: CASRRQSYNEQFF. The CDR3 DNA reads TGTGCCAGCAGAAGACAGTCCTACAATGAGCAGTTCTTC.